Listed below are T cell receptor beta chains from one sample, sequenced in a study of cytomegalovirus exposure and HLA in healthy donors. The method was immunoSEQ multiplex PCR; TCRdb's version includes in-frame clones alone and lacks a portion of them. Altogether about 120,000 clones are present, 85% to 90% being singletons, with the ten largest covering approximately 1.1%. The specimen sequenced was PBMCs. These receptor sequences come from a woman aged 18-29 years in good health and CMV-seronegative. CDR3s include the opening cysteine and the closing phenylalanine or tryptophan. D genes are given only for firm matches. The listing skips clone size in some rows; elsewhere it reads once, few, many or a size class.

cdr3_aa,cdr3_nt,cdr3_length,clone_size,v_call,d_call,j_call
CASSVGQSSGANVLTF,TGCGCCAGCAGCGTGGGACAGAGCTCTGGGGCCAACGTCCTGACTTTC,16,few,TRBV5-1,TRBD1,TRBJ2-6
CASTRDSTGELFF,TGTGCCAGCACCCGGGACAGCACCGGGGAGCTGTTTTTT,13,-,TRBV28,TRBD1,TRBJ2-2
CASSLRSNTEAFF,TGCGCCAGCAGCTTACGGTCGAACACTGAAGCTTTCTTT,13,-,TRBV4-3,-,TRBJ1-1
CASSSPLRQGTDTQYF,TGTGCCAGCAGTTCCCCCCTGCGACAGGGAACAGATACGCAGTATTTT,16,few,TRBV28,TRBD1,TRBJ2-3
CASSLAISMAGGQGTGELFF,TGTGCCAGCAGCTTAGCCATATCTATGGCGGGGGGGCAAGGCACCGGGGAGCTGTTTTTT,20,-,TRBV7-8,TRBD2,TRBJ2-2
CAWSVGPGESTGELFF,TGTGCCTGGAGTGTAGGGCCCGGGGAAAGCACCGGGGAGCTGTTTTTT,16,-,TRBV30,-,TRBJ2-2
CASSASQGARSEAFF,TGTGCCAGCAGCGCGAGCCAGGGGGCTCGATCTGAAGCTTTCTTT,15,-,TRBV9,TRBD1,TRBJ1-1
CASSDRQASYGYTF,TGTGCCAGCAGTGATAGACAGGCTAGCTATGGCTACACCTTC,14,-,TRBV2,-,TRBJ1-2
CASSQDEYSNQPQHF,TGCGCCAGCAGCCAAGATGAGTATAGCAATCAGCCCCAGCATTTT,15,once,TRBV4-1,-,TRBJ1-5
CAWSKRGGLIQPQHF,TGTGCCTGGAGCAAAAGGGGGGGCTTGATTCAGCCCCAGCATTTT,15,-,TRBV30,-,TRBJ1-5
CASSLGQSNTGELFF,TGTGCCAGCAGCCTGGGACAGTCGAACACCGGGGAGCTGTTTTTT,15,-,TRBV6-6,TRBD1,TRBJ2-2
CASSQDRAGANVLTF,TGTGCCAGCAGCCAAGACAGGGCTGGGGCCAACGTCCTGACTTTC,15,-,TRBV5-4,TRBD1,TRBJ2-6
CASSLAPLIRHF,TGTGCCAGCAGCTTAGCTCCCCTAATCCGGCATTTT,12,-,TRBV11-3,-,TRBJ1-5
CASSQDRQVYNTEAFF,TGCGCCAGCAGCCAAGATCGTCAGGTGTATAACACTGAAGCTTTCTTT,16,-,TRBV4-3,-,TRBJ1-1
CASSLSLAGSSDTQYF,TGTGCCAGCAGTTTATCCCTAGCGGGAAGTTCAGATACGCAGTATTTT,16,-,TRBV28,TRBD2,TRBJ2-3
CASRAPTDNQPQHF,TGTGCCAGCAGAGCACCGACAGACAATCAGCCCCAGCATTTT,14,-,TRBV6-5,-,TRBJ1-5
CASSLPGANQPQHF,TGTGCCAGCAGTTTACCAGGGGCCAATCAGCCCCAGCATTTT,14,-,TRBV28,-,TRBJ1-5
CASGSGGLPYNEQFF,TGTGCTAGTGGTTCTGGGGGACTTCCTTACAATGAGCAGTTCTTC,15,-,TRBV12-5,-,TRBJ2-1
CAWSFGSLPDTQYF,TGTGCCTGGAGCTTCGGTAGCCTGCCAGATACGCAGTATTTT,14,-,TRBV30,-,TRBJ2-3
CASSPGQGSLRLFF,TGTGCCAGCAGTCCGGGACAGGGCTCCTTACGGCTGTTTTTT,14,few,TRBV27,TRBD1,TRBJ1-4
CATSRTSYNEQFF,TGTGCCACCAGCAGAACAAGTTACAATGAGCAGTTCTTC,13,-,TRBV15,-,TRBJ2-1
CATSRDNSLSSGTDTQYF,TGTGCCACCAGCAGAGATAACTCGCTCTCTTCTGGCACAGATACGCAGTATTTT,18,-,TRBV15,-,TRBJ2-3
CATSYATRETQYF,TGTGCCACCAGTTATGCAACCCGGGAGACCCAGTACTTC,13,-,TRBV15,-,TRBJ2-5
CASSLWPVSGNTIYF,TGTGCCAGCAGTTTATGGCCAGTCTCTGGAAACACCATATATTTT,15,-,TRBV28,-,TRBJ1-3
CASSLAGPLVDYGYTF,TGTGCCAGCAGTTTGGCAGGGCCTCTGGTAGACTATGGCTACACCTTC,16,-,TRBV28,-,TRBJ1-2
CASSLGLAYTGELFF,TGTGCCAGCAGCTTGGGACTAGCTTACACCGGGGAGCTGTTTTTT,15,-,TRBV11-3,TRBD2,TRBJ2-2
CASSPGTGEEKLFF,TGCGCCAGCAGTCCCGGGACAGGGGAGGAAAAACTGTTTTTT,14,-,TRBV5-1,TRBD1,TRBJ1-4
CASAGVGTEAFF,TGTGCCAGCGCAGGGGTAGGCACTGAAGCTTTCTTT,12,few,TRBV6-5,-,TRBJ1-1
CASSQEDSLILQYF,TGTGCCAGCAGCCAAGAGGACAGTTTGATCCTGCAGTACTTC,14,-,TRBV4-2,-,TRBJ2-7
CASSVANTEAFF,TGTGCCAGCAGCGTAGCTAACACTGAAGCTTTCTTT,12,few,TRBV9,-,TRBJ1-1
CASRRQGDGYTF,TGTGCCAGCAGGCGTCAGGGGGATGGCTACACCTTC,12,few,TRBV7-9,TRBD1,TRBJ1-2
CASRGQTDTQYF,TGTGCCAGCAGGGGACAGACAGATACGCAGTATTTT,12,-,TRBV6-1,TRBD1,TRBJ2-3
CASSSFRDSNIQYF,TGTGCCAGCAGCTCCTTCCGGGACTCTAACATTCAGTACTTC,14,-,TRBV7-2,-,TRBJ2-4
CASSNLRDSPYEQYF,TGTGCCAGCAGTAACCTCCGGGACAGTCCCTACGAGCAGTACTTC,15,-,TRBV5-6,TRBD1,TRBJ2-7
CASSYSAGTGELFF,TGTGCCAGCAGTTACTCGGCGGGCACCGGGGAGCTGTTTTTT,14,-,TRBV6-5,-,TRBJ2-2
CASNAGTSYNEQFF,TGTGCCAGTAACGCCGGGACTAGCTACAATGAGCAGTTCTTC,14,-,TRBV19,TRBD2,TRBJ2-1
CASSPIVTSSAYYEQYF,TGTGCCAGCAGTCCTATTGTTACATCGAGCGCCTACTACGAGCAGTACTTC,17,many,TRBV27,-,TRBJ2-7
CASRRTGTVMGEQFF,TGCGCCAGCAGACGGACCGGGACAGTGATGGGTGAGCAGTTCTTC,15,-,TRBV5-1,TRBD1,TRBJ2-1
CASSMGASSYEQYF,TGTGCCAGTAGTATGGGGGCCAGCTCCTACGAGCAGTACTTC,14,-,TRBV19,-,TRBJ2-7
CASSLGTGRAYEQYF,TGTGCCAGCAGCTTAGGGACAGGACGAGCCTACGAGCAGTACTTC,15,-,TRBV7-9,TRBD1,TRBJ2-7
CASSIGASYGYTF,TGTGCCAGCAGCATAGGGGCGAGCTATGGCTACACCTTC,13,few,TRBV25-1,-,TRBJ1-2
CASSLFTTEQYF,TGTGCCAGCAGCTTATTCACTACCGAGCAGTACTTC,12,-,TRBV7-9,-,TRBJ2-7
CASSDPRGGTSGPKGYEQYF,TGTGCCAGCAGCGACCCTCGGGGAGGGACTAGCGGGCCTAAAGGCTACGAGCAGTACTTC,20,-,TRBV9,TRBD2,TRBJ2-7
CASSRDYYYEQYF,TGTGCCAGCAGCCGGGACTATTACTACGAGCAGTACTTC,13,few,TRBV6-5,TRBD2,TRBJ2-7
CAWTDRDPNEKLFF,TGTGCCTGGACCGACAGGGATCCTAATGAAAAACTGTTTTTT,14,-,TRBV30,TRBD1,TRBJ1-4
CASSQDREPSLYEQYF,TGCGCCAGCAGCCAAGATCGGGAGCCGAGCCTCTACGAGCAGTACTTC,16,once,TRBV4-3,-,TRBJ2-7
CASSVTPNTEAFF,TGTGCCAGCAGCGTAACACCGAACACTGAAGCTTTCTTT,13,-,TRBV9,-,TRBJ1-1
CASSRLTGQSDEKLFF,TGCGCCAGCAGCCGGCTCACCGGTCAGAGCGATGAAAAACTGTTTTTT,16,-,TRBV4-3,-,TRBJ1-4
CASSSAGGGEQYF,TGTGCCAGCTCCTCAGCGGGAGGCGGCGAGCAGTACTTC,13,-,TRBV27,TRBD2,TRBJ2-7
CAWRSELLSGNTIYF,TGTGCCTGGAGATCGGAGTTACTCTCTGGAAACACCATATATTTT,15,-,TRBV30,-,TRBJ1-3
CASSPTLTSTDTQYF,TGTGCCAGCTCACCCACCCTTACTAGCACAGATACGCAGTATTTT,15,-,TRBV18,-,TRBJ2-3
CASSDSGYEQFF,TGTGCCAGCAGCGACTCAGGGTATGAGCAGTTCTTC,12,-,TRBV7-8,-,TRBJ2-1